This T cell receptor (beta chain) was documented in a study of beta chain bispecific antibodies for T cell cancers. The wider study: Sequenced cells survived coculture with leukemia lines plus bispecific antibodies.

Each CDR3 protein gets one entry after TCRdb re-called the 5' RACE reads with MiXCR. The sample carries 20,000 to 25,000 distinct CDR3 sequences, 2% to 2.5% recorded once. This CDR3 has 13 residues. From germline, CDR1 is DFQATT and CDR2 SNEGSKA (reference sequence). Trimming shortened V by 6 bases and J by 7 bases, and 19 bases separated the two germline ends. Study observations and caveats: After anti-TRBV12 rather than anti-CD19 exposure, TRBV12-3 made up roughly 99% less of total TRBV signal. Most targeted TRBV signal came from the leukemia cell line cells, not normal T cells.

Blood mononuclear cells were expanded for 2 to 3 days using either OKT3 anti-CD3 antibody or CD3/CD28 beads. Anti-TRBV12 bispecific coculture of Jurkat cells with normal T cells. Details on this clonotype: Antigen specificity is unknown.

The TCR originated in a human donor in good health. Some clones in this sample may be carry-over from other donors' samples. The chain links TRBV20-1 to TRBJ2-7; D is tentatively TRBD1 or TRBD2 (5 bases each). The source was healthy donor T cells cultured with leukemia cells, collected from a culture containing a bispecific antibody targeting TCR Vbeta12. CDR3: CSASGRLWGEQYF. As DNA, the CDR3 is TGCAGTGCCTCAGGTCGGCTTTGGGGGGAGCAGTACTTC.